The 24 T cell receptor beta chains below all came from one sample that was sequenced in a study of human T cells and chemical hapten exposure. The template was total RNA from unfractionated whole blood. As the library was built, unique molecular identifiers were attached to individual cDNA molecules. TCRdb re-called the reads with MiXCR, one entry per CDR3 protein. Among 100,000 to 150,000 distinct CDR3 sequences listed, around 9% were seen once. Sequenced sample: whole blood. These receptors were collected from a human donor in good health. Some clones in this sample may be carry-over from other donors' samples.

The V and J genes are TRBV20-1 and TRBJ1-1, with D hard to call. Germline V gene lookup returns CDR1 DFQATT and CDR2 SNEGSKA (reference sequence). This CDR3 is built from 13 residues. The germline V and J ends were trimmed by 0 bases and 4 bases, with 9 bases remaining between them. CDR3 region: CSAREPPGTEAFF. The CDR3 nucleotides read TGCAGTGCTAGAGAACCGCCTGGCACTGAAGCTTTCTTT.

The chain links TRBV5-1 to TRBJ1-5; D is possibly TRBD1 (6 bases). The CDR3 extends over 14 amino acids. Germline values: CDR1 SGHRS, CDR2 YFSETQ. V was trimmed by 1 base and J by 4 bases, leaving 9 bases between them. The CDR3 nucleotides read TGCGCCAGCAGCTTGACAGGGAAAAATCAGCCCCAGCATTTT. It yields the protein CASSLTGKNQPQHF.

This clonotype has only a few counts. The CDR3 sequence is CSARDAGGRGDTQYF. The DNA for the CDR3 is TGCAGTGCTAGAGATGCGGGGGGACGGGGAGATACGCAGTATTTT. The chain employs TRBV20-1 and TRBJ2-3; TRBD2 matches 8 bases. The CDR3 consists of 15 residues. Germline trimming cut 0 bases from V and 5 bases from J; bases unmatched to any gene: 7. The germline gives CDR1 DFQATT, CDR2 SNEGSKA (reference sequence).

This clonotype was seen only a few times. The V and J genes are TRBV27 and TRBJ1-1, with a tentative D call TRBD1 (5 bases). The CDR3 totals 15 residues. Germline-derived CDR1 and CDR2 are MNHEY and SMNVEV (reference sequence). Trimming shortened V by 4 bases and J by 1 base, and 13 bases separated the two germline ends. As DNA, the CDR3 is TGTGCCAGCAGTTACTCCTCAGACAGGAACACTGAAGCTTTCTTT. Translated, it gives CASSYSSDRNTEAFF.

The chain combines TRBV11-3 with TRBJ2-1; 10 nucleotides align to TRBD1. With V trimmed by 5 bases and J by 4 bases, 14 bases remained unmatched. CDR1 is SGHNT and CDR2 is YENEEA in the germline V gene. CDR3 length: 18 amino acids. The CDR3 sequence: CASSKKDRGMNDYNEQFF. In nucleotides, the CDR3 is TGTGCCAGCAGCAAAAAGGACAGGGGGATGAATGATTACAATGAGCAGTTCTTC.

This clonotype was found many times. The chain has TRBV5-1 and TRBJ2-3, with 11 positions matching TRBD2. After removal of 0 bases from V and 3 bases from J, the junction contained 6 bases not matched to a gene. The CDR3 length is 17 residues. Germline CDR1 and CDR2: SGHRS and YFSETQ. The CDR3: CASSLAASGGPTDTQYF. In nucleotides, the CDR3 is TGCGCCAGCAGCTTGGCCGCTAGCGGGGGGCCTACAGATACGCAGTATTTT.

This clonotype turned up a few times. The chain is built from TRBV5-1 and TRBJ1-2; TRBD1 matches 7 bases. Germline V CDR1 and CDR2: SGHRS, YFSETQ. CDR3 length: 15 amino acids. The J segment lost 1 base and the V segment lost 4 bases, leaving 7 bases of the junction unmatched. CDR3 nucleotide sequence: TGCGCCAGCAGCCCGACAGGGAATGTTAACTATGGCTACACCTTC. It yields the protein CASSPTGNVNYGYTF. Full variable domain (remainder filled in from reference TRBV5-1 and TRBJ1-2): KAGVTQTPRYLIKTRGQQVTLSCSPISGHRSVSWYQQTPGQGLQFLFEYFSETQRNKGNFPGRFSGRQFSNSRSEMNVSTLELGDSALYLCASSPTGNVNYGYTFGSGTRLTVV.

This clonotype appeared a few times. The rearrangement uses TRBV11-2 and TRBJ2-2; the D gene is possibly TRBD1 (6 bases). The CDR3 is 15 residues long. Deletions cut 6 bases from V and 1 base from J, with 12 bases between. CDR1 and CDR2 (germline): SGHAT, FQNNGV. CDR3 in DNA: TGTGCCAGCAGAACTCCGGGACAGAACACCGGGGAGCTGTTTTTT. Translation: CASRTPGQNTGELFF.

This sequence joins TRBV5-1 and TRBJ1-1, with D possibly being TRBD1 (5 bases). Germline V gives CDR1 SGHRS, CDR2 YFSETQ. V was cut by 0 bases and J by 1 base, with 10 bases left in between. There are 15 residues in the CDR3. CDR3 amino acids: CASSLAGGSNTEAFF. The CDR3 coding sequence is TGCGCCAGCAGCTTGGCCGGGGGATCGAACACTGAAGCTTTCTTT.

The chain has TRBV25-1 and TRBJ1-6; D call uncertain. This CDR3 region has 15 residues. Per the germline V gene, CDR1 is MGHDK and CDR2 is SYGVNS. V dropped 8 bases and J dropped 3 bases, with 14 bases sitting between them. CDR3 sequence: CASRLEGDYNSPLHF. CDR3 nucleotide sequence: TGTGCCAGCCGTTTGGAGGGCGACTATAATTCACCCCTCCACTTT. Together with reference TRBV25-1 and TRBJ1-6, the CDR3 gives the full variable domain: EADIYQTPRYLVIGTGKKITLECSQTMGHDKMYWYQQDPGMELHLIHYSYGVNSTEKGDLSSESTVSRIRTEHFPLTLESARPSHTSQYLCASRLEGDYNSPLHFGNGTRLTVT.

The chain links TRBV7-2 to TRBJ1-5; D call uncertain. The germline V and J ends were trimmed by 5 bases and 6 bases, with 11 bases remaining between them. The germline V gene has CDR1 SGHTA and CDR2 FQGNSA. The length of the CDR3 is 13 residues. The CDR3 DNA reads TGTGCCAGCAGCCGATCGTTCGGTCAGCCCCAGCATTTT. Translated: CASSRSFGQPQHF.

There are many counts of this clonotype. The V and J genes are TRBV29-1 and TRBJ1-5; maybe TRBD1 (5 bases). Germline V CDR1 and CDR2: SQVTM, ANQGSEA. V was cut by 6 bases and J by 2 bases, with 14 bases left in between. CDR3 length equals 14 residues. The CDR3 reads CSVLEGFGNQPQHF. Here the CDR3 DNA reads TGCAGCGTACTGGAGGGGTTCGGCAATCAGCCCCAGCATTTT. Full variable domain (remainder filled in from reference TRBV29-1 and TRBJ1-5): SAVISQKPSRDICQRGTSLTIQCQVDSQVTMMFWYRQQPGQSLTLIATANQGSEATYESGFVIDKFPISRPNLTFSTLTVSNMSPEDSSIYLCSVLEGFGNQPQHFGDGTRLSIL.

There are a few counts of this clonotype. This chain links TRBV7-9 with TRBJ2-7; 7 nucleotides agree with TRBD2. The V segment lost 8 bases and the J segment 5 bases; nucleotides outside the gene matches: 9. Germline V gene lookup returns CDR1 SEHNR and CDR2 FQNEAQ (reference sequence). CDR3 size: 13 residues. CDR3 DNA sequence: TGTGCCAGCTCGTCACTAGCGATACACGAGCAGTACTTC. Translating gives CASSSLAIHEQYF.

This clonotype was detected many times. The V gene is TRBV20-1, the J gene TRBJ1-5, with D unclear. CDR1 is DFQATT and CDR2 is SNEGSKA in the germline V gene (reference sequence). Trimming shortened V by 2 bases and J by 4 bases, and 9 bases separated the two germline ends. The CDR3 loop spans 13 amino acids. The CDR3 region is CSARSPRNQPQHF. The CDR3 nucleotides are TGCAGTGCTAGAAGTCCGAGAAATCAGCCCCAGCATTTT.

In its sample, this clonotype was seen many times. This sequence joins TRBV12-3 or TRBV12-4 and TRBJ2-6; D not resolved. The CDR3 is made up of 16 amino acids. Trimming left V 2 bases short and J 0 bases short, with 8 bases between. This chain's CDR3 is CASSLKVHSGANVLTF. DNA for the CDR3: TGTGCCAGCAGTTTAAAGGTCCACTCTGGGGCCAACGTCCTGACTTTC.

This clonotype was recorded at least ten times. The chain links TRBV10-3 to TRBJ2-1; 11 positions match TRBD2. The CDR3 runs 14 residues. Germline V gene lookup returns CDR1 ENHRY and CDR2 SYGVKD. With V trimmed by 7 bases and J by 7 bases, 6 bases remained unmatched. This CDR3 reads CAITTSGGRNEQFF. CDR3 in DNA: TGTGCCATCACCACTAGCGGGGGTCGGAATGAGCAGTTCTTC.

The chain links TRBV6-5 to TRBJ1-4, with D unresolved. The CDR3 spans 14 residues. Between the trimmed V and J ends, which lost 6 bases and 7 bases, there was a span of 15 bases. The V gene's germline CDR1 is MNHEY and CDR2 SVGAGI. CDR3 residues: CASSRGRLGEKLFF. The CDR3 coding sequence is TGTGCCAGCAGCCGCGGGAGGCTGGGTGAAAAACTGTTTTTT.

The sample holds many counts of this clonotype. The chain couples TRBV20-1 to TRBJ1-2; 9 bases fit TRBD1. The CDR3 has 16 residues. Unmatched junction bases numbered 11, after V lost 2 bases and J lost 4 bases. Looked up from germline, CDR1 is DFQATT and CDR2 is SNEGSKA (reference sequence). CDR3 protein: CSARLGQGDKVYGYTF. CDR3 coding DNA: TGCAGTGCTAGATTGGGACAGGGCGACAAGGTCTATGGCTACACCTTC.

This clonotype was observed many times. The chain combines TRBV14 with TRBJ1-4; no definite D call. The length of the CDR3 is 13 residues. V was cut by 3 bases and J by 3 bases, with 5 bases left in between. Germline V CDR1 and CDR2: SGHDN, FVKESK. The CDR3 loop reads CASSHRPNEKLFF. The CDR3 nucleotides read TGTGCCAGCAGCCATCGACCTAATGAAAAACTGTTTTTT.

This clonotype has a count of ten or more. The V call is TRBV4-2, the J call TRBJ2-4; 8 bases align to TRBD1. This CDR3 is built from 15 residues. V gave up 2 bases and J gave up 5 bases; unmatched junction bases: 5. Germline V gives CDR1 LGHNA, CDR2 YNFKEQ. CDR3 DNA: TGTGCCAGCAGCCAAATGCCGACAGGGGAAAACATTCAGTACTTC. Protein sequence: CASSQMPTGENIQYF.

In regard to this clonotype: At one boundary the junction diverges from the germline segment, which might be a read error. The rearrangement joins TRBV6-2 or TRBV6-3 to TRBJ2-1, with 10 bases fitting TRBD1. In germline, CDR1 is MNHEY, CDR2 SVGEGT. CDR3 length: 16 residues. The CDR3 is CASSVRGTGASNEQSF. In DNA, the CDR3 is TGTGCCAGCAGCGTACGGGGGACAGGGGCCAGCAATGAGCAGTCCTTC.

This clonotype occurred a few times. This chain links TRBV5-1 with TRBJ1-4; 7 bases are shared with TRBD1. Per the germline V gene, CDR1 is SGHRS and CDR2 is YFSETQ. This CDR3 contains 13 residues. Germline trimming cut 3 bases from V and 5 bases from J; bases unmatched to any gene: 1. CDR3 bases: TGCGCCAGCAGCTCGACAGGGAATGAAAAACTGTTTTTT. Translating gives CASSSTGNEKLFF.

This clonotype showed up many times. The gene calls are TRBV6-4 and TRBJ2-3; the match to TRBD2 covers 12 bases. The CDR3 length is 15 residues. V was pared by 5 bases and J by 3 bases, with 3 bases of the junction left unmatched. Germline V lookup: CDR1 MRHNA, CDR2 SNTAGT. In DNA form, the CDR3 reads TGTGCCAGCAGTTCTAGCGGGGGGGCAACAGATACGCAGTATTTT. It codes for CASSSSGGATDTQYF.

This clonotype was found a few times. This chain joins TRBV6-1 and TRBJ2-1; D is perhaps TRBD1 (6 bases). The CDR3 loop spans 15 amino acids. Trimming removed 7 bases at V and 7 bases at J, with 20 bases between. From germline, CDR1 is MNHNS and CDR2 SASEGT. Here the CDR3 reads CASNQGSLGENEQFF. The DNA for the CDR3 is TGTGCCAGCAACCAGGGGTCCCTAGGGGAAAATGAGCAGTTCTTC.